Below are 30 T cell receptor beta chains sequenced from a single sample in a study of CD8 T cells in Susac syndrome. Random hexamers were used to reverse transcribe roughly 0.5 to 1 ug of RNA. Each CDR3 protein is one row after TCRdb ran MiXCR on the immunoSEQ multiplex PCR reads. The sample gives 130,000 or so distinct CDR3 sequences, 90% to 95% of which show up once; about 0.11% is in the top ten. The sequenced sample was CD4+ T cells from PBMCs. The receptor source for this set is a human donor with multiple sclerosis.

The rearrangement joins TRBV4-1 to TRBJ2-2; 8 nucleotides line up with TRBD2. Germline CDR1 and CDR2: MGHRA and YSYEKL. The CDR3 covers 14 residues. Trimming removed 7 bases from V and 5 bases from J; junction bases left unmatched: 6. CDR3 sequence (DNA): TGCGCCAGCACCGGACTAGCTGGAACCGGGGAGCTGTTTTTT. This translates into CASTGLAGTGELFF.

The chain combines TRBV23-1 with TRBJ2-7; perhaps TRBD1 as D (6 bases). TRBV23-1 carries the ORF label, with uncertain function. V was trimmed by 0 bases and J by 3 bases, leaving 12 bases between them. The CDR3 has 15 residues. For the CDR3, the DNA is TGCGCCAGCAGTCAATCGACAGGAGGTTTCTACGAGCAGTACTTC. This gives the protein CASSQSTGGFYEQYF.

This chain connects TRBV19 to TRBJ1-5; 9 bases are shared with TRBD1. CDR1 LNHDA and CDR2 SQIVND come from the germline V gene (reference sequence). CDR3 size: 17 residues. V lost 3 bases and J lost 0; bases outside the gene matches: 6. The CDR3 is CASSIGTGLYSNQPQHF. The CDR3 DNA reads TGTGCCAGTAGTATCGGGACAGGGCTTTATAGCAATCAGCCCCAGCATTTT.

V is TRBV20-1 and J is TRBJ1-2; 9 nucleotides match TRBD1. In germline, CDR1 is DFQATT, CDR2 SNEGSKA (reference sequence). CDR3 length: 15 amino acids. J was trimmed by 8 bases and V by 1 base; bases with no gene match: 11. CDR3 coding DNA: TGCAGTGCTAGAGGGACAGGGGCCTCCCAACGAGGCTACACCTTC. Translation gives CSARGTGASQRGYTF.

This clonotype came up once. The chain uses TRBV15 and TRBJ2-4; D remains unclear. In germline, CDR1 is LNHNV, CDR2 YYDKDF (reference sequence). The germline V and J ends were trimmed by 0 bases and 0 bases, with 12 bases remaining between them. CDR3 length: 17 residues. CDR3 protein: CATSREPAGVAKNIQYF. The DNA for the CDR3 is TGTGCCACCAGCAGAGAACCGGCAGGAGTAGCCAAAAACATTCAGTACTTC.

CDR3 coding DNA: TGCAGTGCTAGAGACCCCTCTGGGGCCAACGTCCTGACTTTC. Translation gives CSARDPSGANVLTF. V and J are TRBV20-1 and TRBJ2-6; D is unresolved. The germline V gene has CDR1 DFQATT and CDR2 SNEGSKA (reference sequence). Trimming pared 0 bases from V and 0 bases from J, leaving 3 bases between. CDR3 size: 14 residues.

The V gene is TRBV28, the J gene TRBJ1-5; D is undetermined. Deletions cut 3 bases from V and 7 bases from J, with 7 bases between. The CDR3 is made up of 12 amino acids. Germline CDR1 reads MDHEN; CDR2 reads SYDVKM. The CDR3 region has the DNA TGTGCCAGCAGTTTTGGAGAACAGCCCCAGCATTTT. This translates into CASSFGEQPQHF. Based on the CDR3 plus reference TRBV28 and TRBJ1-5, the full variable domain is DVKVTQSSRYLVKRTGEKVFLECVQDMDHENMFWYRQDPGLGLRLIYFSYDVKMKEKGDIPEGYSVSREKKERFSLILESASTNQTSMYLCASSFGEQPQHFGDGTRLSIL.

The chain recombines TRBV27 with TRBJ2-1; 13 positions match TRBD2. This CDR3 spans 19 amino acids. V gave up 0 bases and J gave up 2 bases; unmatched junction bases: 7. Per germline, CDR1 MNHEY and CDR2 SMNVEV (reference sequence). The CDR3 DNA sequence: TGTGCCAGCAGTTTATCGGCGACTAGCGGGAGGCTTACCTACAATGAGCAGTTCTTC. Residues: CASSLSATSGRLTYNEQFF.

CDR3 DNA: TGTGCCAGCAGGCTGGGGCTGAACACTGAAGCTTTCTTT. Translated: CASRLGLNTEAFF. The chain is built from TRBV7-3 and TRBJ1-1; TRBD1 might be the D (5 bases). V was cut by 6 bases and J by 0 bases, with 8 bases left in between. The germline V gene encodes CDR1 SGHTA and CDR2 FQGTGA. The CDR3 has 13 amino acids.

This chain links TRBV19 with TRBJ2-7, with TRBD2 as a possible D gene (6 bases). Trimming stripped 3 bases from V and 0 bases from J, with 12 bases between. The CDR3 runs 15 residues. Germline loops: CDR1 LNHDA, CDR2 SQIVND (reference sequence). This chain's CDR3 is CASSISGEASYEQYF. In DNA form, the CDR3 reads TGTGCCAGTAGTATTTCGGGGGAGGCCTCCTACGAGCAGTACTTC.

The chain recombines TRBV7-2 with TRBJ1-6; D perhaps matches TRBD1 (5 bases). The CDR3 is made up of 15 amino acids. V was cut by 1 base and J by 7 bases, with 11 bases left in between. The germline CDR1 and CDR2 sequences are SGHTA and FQGNSA. The CDR3 region is CASSLGQGRNSPLHF. In DNA form, the CDR3 reads TGTGCCAGCAGCTTAGGGCAGGGTAGGAATTCACCCCTCCACTTT.

The CDR3 is CASRSPQVLYGYTF. CDR3 DNA: TGTGCCAGCAGGTCCCCACAGGTCCTCTATGGCTACACCTTC. This chain connects TRBV27 to TRBJ1-2; D is perhaps TRBD1 (5 bases). Trimming shortened V by 6 bases and J by 4 bases, and 15 bases separated the two germline ends. Germline V gene lookup returns CDR1 MNHEY and CDR2 SMNVEV (reference sequence). The CDR3 runs to 14 residues.

The chain recombines TRBV20-1 with TRBJ1-2; 12 bases agree with TRBD1. V trimming: 3 bases; J trimming: 4 bases; junction bases outside the gene matches: 3. From germline, CDR1 is DFQATT and CDR2 SNEGSKA (reference sequence). The CDR3 is 14 amino acids. The CDR3 loop is CSARGTGGLYGYTF. CDR3 in DNA: TGCAGTGCTAGGGGGACAGGGGGCCTCTATGGCTACACCTTC.

This rearrangement joins TRBV3-1 to TRBJ1-6, with 8 nucleotides matching TRBD1. The CDR3 consists of 16 residues. In germline, CDR1 is LGHDT, CDR2 YNNKEL (reference sequence). V lost 1 base, J lost 4 bases, and 3 bases stayed unmatched. DNA for the CDR3: TGTGCCAGCAGCCAAGTCAGGGGGCGGTATAATTCACCCCTCCACTTT. Translation gives CASSQVRGRYNSPLHF.

The genes are TRBV2 and TRBJ2-2, with 10 bases aligning to TRBD1. The CDR3 is 15 amino acids. V shed 5 bases, J shed 1 base, and the junction held 1 base outside the gene matches. Germline V gene data show CDR1 as SNHLY and CDR2 as FYNNEI. The CDR3 is CASSRDRGNTGELFF. CDR3 coding DNA: TGTGCCAGCAGTCGGGACAGGGGGAACACCGGGGAGCTGTTTTTT.

This clonotype showed up just once. The rearrangement uses TRBV6-5 and TRBJ1-5; TRBD1 matches 10 bases. The CDR3 extends over 15 amino acids. The V gene end was trimmed by 6 bases and the J gene end by 3 bases; junction bases not matched to a gene: 5. Germline assignment: CDR1 MNHEY and CDR2 SVGAGI. Here the CDR3 DNA reads TGTGCCAGCAGCCAGGACAGGGGGAACAATCAGCCCCAGCATTTT. Translated, it gives CASSQDRGNNQPQHF.

The V and J genes are TRBV19 and TRBJ1-5; TRBD1 agrees at 7 bases. The CDR3 runs to 14 residues. J lost 2 bases, V lost 2 bases, and 0 bases had no gene match. The germline CDR1 and CDR2 sequences are LNHDA and SQIVND (reference sequence). The CDR3 loop is CASSIQGGNQPQHF. The CDR3 nucleotides read TGTGCCAGTAGTATACAGGGGGGCAATCAGCCCCAGCATTTT.

This rearrangement joins TRBV2 to TRBJ2-3, with D perhaps TRBD2 (5 bases). From germline, CDR1 is SNHLY and CDR2 FYNNEI. The CDR3 spans 16 residues. Trimming left V 8 bases short and J 0 bases short, with 18 bases between. The CDR3 sequence: CASFTEPGGSTDTQYF. DNA of the CDR3: TGTGCCAGCTTTACCGAGCCAGGAGGAAGCACAGATACGCAGTATTTT.

The J gene is TRBJ2-5, the V gene TRBV4-1; 13 bases are shared with TRBD2. Germline CDR1 reads MGHRA; CDR2 reads YSYEKL. CDR3 length equals 18 residues. The junction had 15 bases not matched to a gene; V was cut back by 6 bases and J by 5 bases. The DNA for the CDR3 is TGCGCCAGCAGTCGCTTAGTTACTAGCGGGGGGGCAGGGGAGACCCAGTACTTC. Its translation: CASSRLVTSGGAGETQYF.

The chain links TRBV12-3 or TRBV12-4 to TRBJ2-5, with TRBD2 identical over 8 bases. The V segment lost 5 bases and the J segment 7 bases; nucleotides outside the gene matches: 9. This CDR3 region has 14 residues. The CDR3 bases are TGTGCCAGCAGTCTTAGCGGGGCGGGCCGGACCCAGTACTTC. It is translated as CASSLSGAGRTQYF.

This chain uses TRBV7-9 with TRBJ2-3; the D is unclear. V shed 4 bases and J shed 6 bases, with 14 bases lying between them. In germline, CDR1 is SEHNR, CDR2 FQNEAQ (reference sequence). This CDR3 region has 14 residues. The CDR3 nucleotides read TGTGCCAGCAGCTACCGTGGGCCGGAGGATACGCAGTATTTT. Translating gives CASSYRGPEDTQYF. Full variable domain (remainder filled in from reference TRBV7-9 and TRBJ2-3): DTGVSQNPRHKITKRGQNVTFRCDPISEHNRLYWYRQTLGQGPEFLTYFQNEAQLEKSRLLSDRFSAERPKGSFSTLEIQRTEQGDSAMYLCASSYRGPEDTQYFGPGTRLTVL.

The chain employs TRBV4-3 and TRBJ2-2; D possibly corresponds to TRBD1 (5 bases). CDR3 length: 14 amino acids. Trimming took 3 bases from V and 6 from J, leaving 11 bases between them. Germline CDR1 reads LGHNA; CDR2 reads YSLEER. In DNA, the CDR3 is TGCGCCAGCAGCCAGCCAGGGAAAGCCGGGGAGCTGTTTTTT. Protein: CASSQPGKAGELFF.

This chain connects TRBV6-1 to TRBJ1-6; possible D gene TRBD1, 6 bases. CDR1 is MNHNS and CDR2 is SASEGT in the germline V gene. V lost 6 bases and J 10 bases, leaving 13 bases between the germline ends. The CDR3 has 13 residues. In DNA, the CDR3 is TGTGCCAGCAGAACAGGGCAGGGCTCACCCCTCCACTTT. Protein product: CASRTGQGSPLHF.

This clonotype was counted a single time. V gene TRBV9 combines with J gene TRBJ1-4, with D possibly TRBD1 on 6 matching bases. CDR1 is SGDLS and CDR2 is YYNGEE in the germline V gene. CDR3 size: 15 residues. V gave up 4 bases and J gave up 8 bases, with 18 bases separating them. CDR3 sequence: CASSSQTGRDEKLFF. DNA of the CDR3: TGTGCCAGCAGCTCCCAGACAGGCCGGGACGAAAAACTGTTTTTT.

This chain uses TRBV6-2 or TRBV6-3 with TRBJ2-5, with D perhaps TRBD1 or TRBD2 (5 bases each). Germline CDR1 MNHEY, CDR2 SVGEGT. V lost 7 bases and J lost 1, with 13 bases in between. This CDR3 is built from 14 residues. The CDR3 sequence is CASTPHGTQETQYF. For the CDR3, the DNA is TGTGCCAGCACCCCCCACGGGACCCAAGAGACCCAGTACTTC.

The chain joins TRBV20-1 to TRBJ1-1; 8 bases map to TRBD1. CDR1 and CDR2 from the germline V gene are DFQATT and SNEGSKA (reference sequence). The trim removed 2 bases at V and 1 base at J, leaving 6 bases unmatched. This CDR3 is 15 amino acids long. Here the CDR3 DNA reads TGCAGTGCTAGAAGGACAGGGTCCCAGAACACTGAAGCTTTCTTT. Its protein product is CSARRTGSQNTEAFF.

This rearrangement joins TRBV30 to TRBJ1-5; no definite D call. With 2 bases removed from V and 1 base from J, the gap between germline ends came to 9 bases. This CDR3 region has 14 residues. Germline CDR1 is GTSNPN and CDR2 is SVGIG (reference sequence). In DNA, the CDR3 is TGTGCCTGGAGTTTTGTACAGAGCAATCAGCCCCAGCATTTT. Protein product: CAWSFVQSNQPQHF.

The rearrangement uses TRBV18 and TRBJ1-1; TRBD1 is a possible D gene (6 bases). The germline gives CDR1 KGHSH, CDR2 LQKENI. V lost 4 bases to trimming and J lost 4 bases, with 13 bases between them. The CDR3 sequence is 14 residues long. CDR3 in amino acids: CASSRAGERTEAFF. CDR3 coding DNA: TGTGCCAGCTCACGAGCAGGGGAGCGCACTGAAGCTTTCTTT.

With respect to this clonotype: One end of the junction varies from germline; a read error may be responsible. This chain uses TRBV3-1 with TRBJ2-5; no reliable D call. The CDR3 runs to 15 residues. Germline lookup yields CDR1 LGHDT and CDR2 YNNKEL (reference sequence). DNA of the CDR3: TGTACCAGCAGCCACCGAAAGGGCAGACAAGAGACCCAGTACTTC. It translates to CTSSHRKGRQETQYF.

The chain employs TRBV30 and TRBJ1-1; D gene ambiguous. Trimming shortened V by 2 bases and J by 4 bases, and 8 bases separated the two germline ends. The CDR3 sequence is 12 residues long. Germline CDR1 GTSNPN, CDR2 SVGIG (reference sequence). CDR3 loop: CAWSYDFTEAFF. Here the CDR3 DNA reads TGTGCCTGGAGTTATGATTTCACTGAAGCTTTCTTT.